This T cell receptor beta chain comes out of a study of blood T cells in healthy people across ages (dated by TCRdb to between 2015 and 2017). Regarding the complete study: In model experiments, template switching captured about one uniquely barcoded TCR beta cDNA molecule for every two T cells. To track age-related changes in TCR beta repertoire diversity, the study relied on deep sequencing normalized with unique cDNA molecular identifiers. Donors of different ages were randomly distributed across sequencing lanes to avoid experimental bias. For two donors (one aged 18 to 30 and one aged 80 or older), the study analyzed two additional independent replicas of 1 million unique cDNA reads from the same blood draw. Donors were grouped into four age groups: young (average roughly 15 years), middle-aged (about 40), aged (roughly 67) and long-lived (about 89).

Preparation of the library involved 5' RACE. Instrument on record: Illumina HiSeq 2500. The second PCR ran for about 7 to 11 cycles and used a J-beta primer mix along with a sample-barcoded 5' primer. A unique molecular identifier was introduced onto each TCR beta cDNA molecule by a template-switch 5' adaptor carrying 12 random nucleotides. Each sample yielded at least 3 million CDR3-containing paired-end reads. The Mint cDNA synthesis kit, primed by a TRBC-specific oligonucleotide, was used to synthesize first-strand cDNA from all RNA. Following uracil-DNA glycosylase treatment, a first 18-cycle PCR with universal primers M1SS and BC2_uni_R was performed on all cDNA. Turning to the authors' computational methods: For normalization, 1 million high-quality reads were randomly selected from each sample, with every read carrying a distinct molecular identifier. Reads sharing molecular identifiers were discarded rather than binned into consensus sequences. MiTCR, run with a Q25 quality threshold and the strictest error-elimination algorithm, handled CDR3 identification, clonotype clustering and error correction. A nonparametric unseen species model with Euler transformation was used to estimate lower-bound total TCR beta diversity. The raw public reads went through TCRdb reprocessing: fastp at Q25, MiXCR clone calling, in-frame beta chains kept. For every CDR3 protein sequence, its rows merge into one entry that carries the most common genes and DNA. These V and J calls are TCRdb output, not the study's own analysis. For this sample there are about 640,000 distinct CDR3 sequences; about 53% appear just once. Over 30% of the sample belongs to the ten largest clones.

CDR1 and CDR2 are drawn from the germline V gene (reference sequence): MNHNY, SVGAGI. The CDR3 goes from the cysteine to the phenylalanine over 14 residues. The only DNA kept is the CDR3, 42 bases in frame from the first base. Trimming takes 7 bases off V and 11 bases off J; junction bases not matched to a gene: 13. This clonotype was observed a single time. Its antigen is currently not known. Base qualities were left out, and no much larger clone turns up one base away. Just one read gives weak support. Beyond this particular receptor, the publication reports: Total diversity estimates from one million sequenced T cells were considered lower bounds and underestimates. Compared with the aged group, the long-lived group had more naive CD4+ T cells, fewer expanded clones and increased TCR diversity, a pattern suggesting age selection. Observed TCR beta diversity per million T cells fell roughly linearly with age, and a significant reduction was already apparent by age roughly 40. Because the CMV infection status of the donors was unknown, age-related changes in expanded clonotypes may potentially have been confounded. Because profiling used bulk unsorted PBMCs, naive and antigen-experienced compartments could not be compared conclusively. A strong correlation was found between observed TCR beta diversity and the percentage of naive T cells measured by flow cytometry.

The donors were some 39 Caucasian individuals from Russia, aged roughly 6 to 90 years, who were systemically healthy. Ten milliliters of peripheral blood were drawn from each donor into EDTA-treated Vacutainer tubes. PBMCs were isolated by Ficoll-Paque density-gradient centrifugation, with at least 6.5 million obtained per sample. Total RNA, at least 6 micrograms per sample, was extracted from PBMCs with Trizol reagent. The percentages of naive CD45RAhigh/CD27high T cells were determined by flow cytometry on a PBMC aliquot from every donor. The V gene is TRBV6-6 and the J gene is TRBJ2-5, with TRBD1 matching 10 junction bases. The TCR was taken from a man between 60 and 70 years old in good health. Sequences were obtained from blood. The CDR3 corresponds to CASMAGQGGTEQYF. The sequence in DNA is TGTGCCAGCATGGCCGGACAGGGGGGAACAGAGCAGTACTTC.